This T cell receptor beta chain was captured in a study of CD8 T cells in ankylosing spondylitis. Findings and caveats of the study: Disease-linked clones were CD8+ and relatively rare in peripheral blood. The clones that were linked to disease were reported to be significantly enriched in matched synovial fluid samples from ankylosing spondylitis patients. Characteristic, it appeared, of ankylosing spondylitis blood was a TCR beta motif of fewer than 10 highly homologous variants.

Germline V gene lookup returns CDR1 LGHDT and CDR2 YNNKEL (reference sequence). The trim removed 7 bases at V and 1 base at J, leaving 8 bases unmatched. The CDR3 has 15 amino acids. Generation of TCR beta libraries employed quantitative 5'-RACE incorporating molecular barcodes. TCRdb re-called the 5' RACE reads through MiXCR, storing one row per CDR3 protein. This table has approximately 400,000 distinct CDR3 sequences, under 20% appearing once. Comments on this clonotype: The antigen is unknown.

The clonotype originates from a male donor with ankylosing spondylitis. V is TRBV3-1 and J is TRBJ2-5, with 8 bases identical to TRBD2. Sequenced input: blood, either unsorted or a sorted T cell fraction (not recorded which). For the CDR3, the DNA is TGTGCCAGCACCGTGAGCGGGGGTATCCAAGAGACCCAGTACTTC. This translates into CASTVSGGIQETQYF.